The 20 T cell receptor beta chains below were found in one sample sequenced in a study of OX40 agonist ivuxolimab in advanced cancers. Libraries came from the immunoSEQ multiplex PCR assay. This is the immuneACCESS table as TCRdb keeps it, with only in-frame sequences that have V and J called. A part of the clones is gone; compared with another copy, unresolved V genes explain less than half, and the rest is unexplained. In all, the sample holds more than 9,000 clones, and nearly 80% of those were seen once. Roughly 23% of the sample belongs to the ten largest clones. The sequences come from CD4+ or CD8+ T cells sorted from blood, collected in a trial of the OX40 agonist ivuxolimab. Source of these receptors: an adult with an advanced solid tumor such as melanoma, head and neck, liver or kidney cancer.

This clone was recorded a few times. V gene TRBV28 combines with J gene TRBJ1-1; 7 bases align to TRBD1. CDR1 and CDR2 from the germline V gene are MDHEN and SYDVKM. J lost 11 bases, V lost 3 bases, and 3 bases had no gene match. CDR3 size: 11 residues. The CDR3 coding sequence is TGTGCCAGCAGTTTCCCAGGGGGGGCTTTCTTT. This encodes CASSFPGGAFF.

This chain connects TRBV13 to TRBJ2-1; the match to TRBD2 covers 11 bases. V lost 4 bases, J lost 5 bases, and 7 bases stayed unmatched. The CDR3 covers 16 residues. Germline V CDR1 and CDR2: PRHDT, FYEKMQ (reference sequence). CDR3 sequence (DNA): TGTGCCAGCAGCTGGGAGGCTAGCGGGGGGAACAATGAGCAGTTCTTC. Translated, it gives CASSWEASGGNNEQFF.

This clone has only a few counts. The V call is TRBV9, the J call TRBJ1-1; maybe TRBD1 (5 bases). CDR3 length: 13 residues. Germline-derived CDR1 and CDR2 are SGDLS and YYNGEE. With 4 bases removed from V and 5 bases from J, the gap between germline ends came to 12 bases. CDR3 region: CASSLWGETEAFF. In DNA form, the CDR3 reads TGTGCCAGCAGCCTATGGGGGGAGACTGAAGCTTTCTTT.

The CDR3: CASSPLPNSPLHF. The CDR3 nucleotides are TGTGCCAGCAGTCCCCTGCCTAATTCACCCCTCCACTTT. The chain uses TRBV28 and TRBJ1-6; D call uncertain. Trimming took off 5 bases at V and 6 bases at J, with 8 bases between the two ends. This CDR3 has 13 amino acids. Germline V lookup: CDR1 MDHEN, CDR2 SYDVKM.

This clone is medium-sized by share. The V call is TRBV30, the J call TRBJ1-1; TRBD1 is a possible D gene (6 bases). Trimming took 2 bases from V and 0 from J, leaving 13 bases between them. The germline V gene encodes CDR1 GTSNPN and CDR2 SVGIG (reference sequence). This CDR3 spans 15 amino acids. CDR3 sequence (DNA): TGTGCCTGGAGTCCACCCGACAGGCTGAACACTGAAGCTTTCTTT. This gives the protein CAWSPPDRLNTEAFF. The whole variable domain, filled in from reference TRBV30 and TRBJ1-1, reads SQTIHQWPATLVQPVGSPLSLECTVEGTSNPNLYWYRQAAGRGLQLLFYSVGIGQISSEVPQNLSASRPQDRQFILSSKKLLLSDSGFYLCAWSPPDRLNTEAFFGQGTRLTVV.

CDR3 region: CAWSVGGENIQYF. The CDR3 DNA reads as TGTGCCTGGAGTGTTGGGGGGGAAAACATTCAGTACTTC. V gene TRBV30 combines with J gene TRBJ2-4, with 7 bases identical to TRBD2. The junction had 1 base not matched to a gene; V was cut back by 0 bases and J by 5 bases. Germline V lookup: CDR1 GTSNPN, CDR2 SVGIG (reference sequence). There are 13 residues in the CDR3.

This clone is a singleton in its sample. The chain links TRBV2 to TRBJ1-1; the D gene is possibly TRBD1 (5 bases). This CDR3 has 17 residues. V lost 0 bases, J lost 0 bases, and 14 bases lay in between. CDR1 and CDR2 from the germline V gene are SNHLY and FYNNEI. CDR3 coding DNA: TGTGCCAGCAGTGAAGCGCTTCGGGGCAGGGTGAACACTGAAGCTTTCTTT. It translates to CASSEALRGRVNTEAFF.

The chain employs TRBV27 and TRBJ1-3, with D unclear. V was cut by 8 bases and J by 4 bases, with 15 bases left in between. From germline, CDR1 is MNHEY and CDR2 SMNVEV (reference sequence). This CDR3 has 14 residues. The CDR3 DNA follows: TGTGCCAGCTCCTCCCACGGTGGGGGAAACACCATATATTTT. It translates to CASSSHGGGNTIYF.

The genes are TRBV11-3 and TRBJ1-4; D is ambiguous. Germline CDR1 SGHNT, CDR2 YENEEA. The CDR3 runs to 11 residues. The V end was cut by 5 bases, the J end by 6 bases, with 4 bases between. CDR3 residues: CASSPHEKLFF. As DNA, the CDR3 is TGTGCCAGCAGCCCACATGAAAAACTGTTTTTT.

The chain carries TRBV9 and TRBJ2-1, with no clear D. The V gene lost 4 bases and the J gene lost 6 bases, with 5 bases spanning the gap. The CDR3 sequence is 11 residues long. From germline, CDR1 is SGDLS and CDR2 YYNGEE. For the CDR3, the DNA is TGTGCCAGCAGCACCACCAATGAGCAGTTCTTC. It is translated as CASSTTNEQFF.

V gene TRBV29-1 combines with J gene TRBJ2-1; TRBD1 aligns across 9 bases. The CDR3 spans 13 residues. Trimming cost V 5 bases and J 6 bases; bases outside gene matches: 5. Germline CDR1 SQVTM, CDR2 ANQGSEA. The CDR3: CSVPGTGFNEQFF. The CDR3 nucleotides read TGCAGCGTTCCCGGGACAGGGTTCAATGAGCAGTTCTTC.

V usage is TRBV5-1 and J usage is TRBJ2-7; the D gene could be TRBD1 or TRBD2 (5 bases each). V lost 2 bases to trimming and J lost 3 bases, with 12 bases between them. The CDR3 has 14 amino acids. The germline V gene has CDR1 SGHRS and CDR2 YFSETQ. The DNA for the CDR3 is TGCGCCAGCAGCTTAGGGGACGACCTCTACGAGCAGTACTTC. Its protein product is CASSLGDDLYEQYF.

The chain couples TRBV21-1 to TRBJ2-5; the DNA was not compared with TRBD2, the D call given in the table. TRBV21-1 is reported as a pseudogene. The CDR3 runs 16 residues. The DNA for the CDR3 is TGTGCCAGCAGCAAAGTATTTGAGGGACTCAGAGAGACCCAGTACTTC. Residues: CASSKVFEGLRETQYF.

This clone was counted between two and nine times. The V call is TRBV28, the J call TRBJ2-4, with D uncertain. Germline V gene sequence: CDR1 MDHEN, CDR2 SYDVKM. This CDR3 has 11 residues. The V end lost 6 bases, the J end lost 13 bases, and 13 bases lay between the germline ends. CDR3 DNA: TGTGCCAGCAGCTCATCCCGGATCCAGTACTTC. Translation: CASSSSRIQYF.

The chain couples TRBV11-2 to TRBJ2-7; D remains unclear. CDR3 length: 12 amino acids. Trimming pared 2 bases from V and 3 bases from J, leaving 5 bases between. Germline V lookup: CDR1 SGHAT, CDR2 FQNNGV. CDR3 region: CASSLYDYEQYF. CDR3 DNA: TGTGCCAGCAGCTTATATGACTACGAGCAGTACTTC. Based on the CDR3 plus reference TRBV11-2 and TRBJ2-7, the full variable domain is EAGVAQSPRYKIIEKRQSVAFWCNPISGHATLYWYQQILGQGPKLLIQFQNNGVVDDSQLPKDRFSAERLKGVDSTLKIQPAKLEDSAVYLCASSLYDYEQYFGPGTRLTVT.

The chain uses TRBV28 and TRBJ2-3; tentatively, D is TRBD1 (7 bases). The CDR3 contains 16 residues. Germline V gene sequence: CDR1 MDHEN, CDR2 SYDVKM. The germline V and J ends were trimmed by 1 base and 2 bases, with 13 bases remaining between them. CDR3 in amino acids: CASSLLQGGPTDTQYF. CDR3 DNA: TGTGCCAGCAGTTTATTGCAGGGGGGTCCCACAGATACGCAGTATTTT.

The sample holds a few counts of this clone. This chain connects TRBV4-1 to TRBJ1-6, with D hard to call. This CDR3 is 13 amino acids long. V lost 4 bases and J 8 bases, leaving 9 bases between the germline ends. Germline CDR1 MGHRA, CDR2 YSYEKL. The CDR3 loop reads CASSRGVDSPLHF. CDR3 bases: TGCGCCAGCAGCCGGGGAGTGGATTCACCCCTCCACTTT.

The CDR3 here is CASSLAWLGEQFF. The CDR3 DNA reads TGCGCCAGCAGCTTGGCCTGGCTAGGTGAGCAGTTCTTC. The genes are TRBV5-1 and TRBJ2-1; D gene uncertain. CDR1 SGHRS and CDR2 YFSETQ come from the germline V gene. The CDR3 extends over 13 amino acids. V dropped 0 bases and J dropped 9 bases, with 10 bases sitting between them.

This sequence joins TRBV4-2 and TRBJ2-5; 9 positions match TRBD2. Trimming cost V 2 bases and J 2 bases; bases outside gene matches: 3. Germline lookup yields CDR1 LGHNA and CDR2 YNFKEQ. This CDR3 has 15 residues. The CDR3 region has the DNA TGTGCCAGCAGCCAACAAGCGGGAGGACAAGAGACCCAGTACTTC. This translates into CASSQQAGGQETQYF.

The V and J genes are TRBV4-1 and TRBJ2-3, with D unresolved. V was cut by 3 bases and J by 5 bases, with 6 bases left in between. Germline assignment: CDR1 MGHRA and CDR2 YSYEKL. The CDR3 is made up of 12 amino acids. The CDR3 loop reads CASSQEVDTQYF. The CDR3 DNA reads TGCGCCAGCAGCCAGGAAGTAGATACGCAGTATTTT.